This entry is about one T cell receptor (beta chain). Its antigen remains unknown. These data belong to a study of T cells in Graves' hyperthyroidism and ophthalmopathy. Unmatched junction bases numbered 5, after V lost 6 bases and J lost 9 bases. The CDR3 is 12 residues long. The germline CDR1 and CDR2 sequences are MNHEY and SMNVEV (reference sequence). Broader study findings: Blood also showed most of the thyroid clonotypes that were expanded above 0.001.

Template material for amplifying TCR beta CDR3 regions consisted of RNA transcripts. A first-round RT-PCR of the TCR CDR3 used the HTBI primer set. TCRdb reprocessed the multiplex PCR reads with MiXCR, giving one entry per CDR3 protein. The sample shows about 640,000 distinct CDR3 sequences, more than 20% of them seen only once. The chain joins TRBV27 to TRBJ2-1; 7 nucleotides match TRBD1. This receptor was obtained from a man aged 30 to 39 with Graves' ophthalmopathy. Sequenced material: blood. The DNA of the CDR3 is TGTGCCAGCAGACAGGGGTGGGGTGAGCAGTTCTTC. It yields the protein CASRQGWGEQFF.